The rows below give T cell receptor beta chains drawn from one sample of a study of blood T cell repertoires in COVID-19. Clones were read by immunoSEQ multiplex PCR, and TCRdb kept only the in-frame ones, dropping some. The table has 150,000 to 200,000 clones, 86% seen once. Sequencing was done on a sample of peripheral blood. The origin of the receptors is a woman aged 80 or over in a cohort sampled during active or convalescent COVID-19. CDR3s include the opening cysteine and the closing phenylalanine or tryptophan. The order of the fields is V gene, J gene, clone size, D gene, CDR3 DNA, CDR3 protein. The D gene is left open where the match is weak. The listing skips clone size in some rows; elsewhere it reads once, few, many or a size class.

>TRBV24-1|TRBJ1-4|-|-
TGTGCCACCAGTGATTCCCGTGGAGCTAATGAAAAACTGTTTTTT
CATSDSRGANEKLFF
>TRBV7-6|TRBJ1-1|once|TRBD1
TGTGCCAGCAGCCTGCGAGCTGTTGTGGGACAGAAAGCTTTCTTT
CASSLRAVVGQKAFF
>TRBV2|TRBJ1-6|-|-
TGTGCCGGCAGGGTTTCGGGTAATTCACCCCTCCACTTT
CAGRVSGNSPLHF
>TRBV2|TRBJ1-4|-|-
TGTGCCAGCCTGGGGAGGGTTAGTGAAAAACTGTTTTTT
CASLGRVSEKLFF
>TRBV12-5|TRBJ1-2|-|-
TGTGCTAGTGGTTTAGGGGGCTATGGCTACACCTTC
CASGLGGYGYTF
>TRBV27|TRBJ1-2|-|-
TGTGCCAGCAGTCGACAAGCTAACTATGGCTACACCTTC
CASSRQANYGYTF
>TRBV10-1|TRBJ2-3|-|-
TGCGCCAGCAGTGCCCTGACAGCATTTAGCACAGATACGCAGTATTTT
CASSALTAFSTDTQYF
>TRBV9|TRBJ2-4|-|TRBD2
TGTGCCAGCAGCCCCATGGGACTAGCGGGAAATCAGGACATTCAGTACTTC
CASSPMGLAGNQDIQYF
>TRBV5-1|TRBJ2-2|-|-
TGCGCCAGCAGCTTGGCACAGGGTAACACCGGGGAGCTGTTTTTT
CASSLAQGNTGELFF
>TRBV3-1/TRBV3-2|TRBJ2-1|-|-
TGTGCCAGCAGCCAAGAAACTCTAGCTGGGGACAATGAGCAGTTCTTC
CASSQETLAGDNEQFF
>TRBV5-1|TRBJ1-2|-|-
TGCGCCAGCAGCTTGGAAACTACCTGGAATGGCTACACCTTC
CASSLETTWNGYTF
>TRBV30|TRBJ2-5|-|TRBD1
TGTGCCTGGAGTGCGGGACAGCTGGCCCAGGAGACCCAGTACTTC
CAWSAGQLAQETQYF
>TRBV27|TRBJ1-2|many|-
TGTGCCAGCAGTCCTCAAGACAGGACTGGCTACACCTTC
CASSPQDRTGYTF
>TRBV18|TRBJ1-4|-|-
TGTGCCAGCTCACCAATTGAGGGGGAACTGTTTTTT
CASSPIEGELFF
>TRBV29-1|TRBJ1-2|once|TRBD1
TGCAGCGCCGCACAGGGGGCGCATAGTGGCTACACCTTC
CSAAQGAHSGYTF
>TRBV7-2|TRBJ2-7|-|TRBD1
TGTGCCAGCAGCTTGGGACAGGCCCGTGGGGAGCAGTACTTC
CASSLGQARGEQYF
>TRBV6-5|TRBJ1-2|-|TRBD1
TGTGCCAGCAGTTACGGCCCGGGACAGCTAAACTATGGCTACACCTTC
CASSYGPGQLNYGYTF
>TRBV3-1/TRBV3-2|TRBJ1-2|once|-
TGTGCCAGCAGCCAAGAGGGCAGGGGCGGCTATGGCTACACCTTC
CASSQEGRGGYGYTF
>TRBV4-2|TRBJ2-2|once|-
TGTGCCAGCAGCCAAGATCAGGGTCAGCTGGCCGGGGAGCTGTTTTTT
CASSQDQGQLAGELFF
>TRBV6-5|TRBJ1-3|-|-
TGTGCCAGCAGTTACGTAACTCTGTACTCTGGAAACACCATATATTTT
CASSYVTLYSGNTIYF
>TRBV10-3|TRBJ1-3|-|-
TGTGCCATCAGAACAGAGATCTCTGGAAACACCATATATTTT
CAIRTEISGNTIYF
>TRBV5-4|TRBJ2-7|-|TRBD2
TGTGCCAGCAGCTTGGGGGGGGCGGGAGGCACCTACGAGCAGTACTTC
CASSLGGAGGTYEQYF
>TRBV7-2|TRBJ1-2|once|TRBD1
TGTGCCAGCAGCTTCCCGACAGGGGGCGAGGGCTACACCTTC
CASSFPTGGEGYTF
>TRBV28|TRBJ1-3|-|-
TGTGCCAGCAGTTTTTTCCCCCGCGGGGGGGCAAACACCATATATTTT
CASSFFPRGGANTIYF
>TRBV19|TRBJ1-1|-|-
TGTGCCAGTTTATCTAGCATGAACACTGAAGCTTTCTTT
CASLSSMNTEAFF
>TRBV27|TRBJ2-1|-|TRBD2
TGTGCCATCCGAGGACTAGCGGGAGGGCAGTTCTTC
CAIRGLAGGQFF
>TRBV7-2|TRBJ1-6|few|TRBD1
TGTGCCAGCAGCACCCGGGACAGGGCTAATTCACCCCTCCACTTT
CASSTRDRANSPLHF
>TRBV24-1|TRBJ2-3|-|TRBD2
TGTGCCACCAGTGATCGTACGGGAGGGGGGGCAGATACGCAGTATTTT
CATSDRTGGGADTQYF
>TRBV6-2/TRBV6-3|TRBJ2-1|-|TRBD2
TGTGCCAGCAGTTACGATCGGGCGGGGGGGAGTCCCTACAATGAGCAGTTCTTC
CASSYDRAGGSPYNEQFF
>TRBV5-1|TRBJ2-1|-|-
TGCGCCAGCAGCTTGGGAACCGACTTCTCCTACAATGAGCAGTTCTTC
CASSLGTDFSYNEQFF
>TRBV9|TRBJ2-1|-|TRBD2
TGTGCCAGCAGCGTAGGGGCTAGCGGGGGGCGAACCTACAATGAGCAGTTCTTC
CASSVGASGGRTYNEQFF
>TRBV20-1|TRBJ1-1|-|-
TGCAGTGCTAGGACGGATGAGGTGGGAGTCTTT
CSARTDEVGVF
>TRBV6-5|TRBJ1-3|-|-
TGTGCCAGCAGTTACTCGATGGGAGGGACTGGAAACACCATATATTTT
CASSYSMGGTGNTIYF
>TRBV9|TRBJ1-3|-|-
TGTGCCAGCAGCGTAGGGAACAGGCGAAACACCATATATTTT
CASSVGNRRNTIYF
>TRBV19|TRBJ1-1|-|-
TGTGCCAGTTATAAAGCCCCGAACACTGAAGCTTTCTTT
CASYKAPNTEAFF
>TRBV6-5|TRBJ1-6|-|TRBD1
TGTGCCAGCAGTTACGGGACAGGGGGCACTAATTCACCCCTCCACTTT
CASSYGTGGTNSPLHF
>TRBV19|TRBJ2-7|-|TRBD1
TGTGCCACCCGGGACAGGGGTCCCGAGCAGTACTTC
CATRDRGPEQYF
>TRBV18|TRBJ1-1|-|TRBD1
TGTGCCAGCTCACCTAGGACAGGGGTGAACACTGAAGCTTTCTTT
CASSPRTGVNTEAFF
>TRBV7-2|TRBJ1-5|-|TRBD1
TGTGCCAGCAGCACCGACAGGGGGAATCAGCCCCAGCATTTT
CASSTDRGNQPQHF
>TRBV4-2|TRBJ1-6|few|-
TGTGCCAGCAGCCAAGTTTCAGGAAAATGGGATTCACCCCTCCACTTT
CASSQVSGKWDSPLHF
>TRBV19|TRBJ1-3|once|-
TGTGCCAGTAGTAAGACTGGTTCTGGAAACACCATATATTTT
CASSKTGSGNTIYF
>TRBV3-1/TRBV3-2|TRBJ1-3|-|-
TGTGCCAGCAGCCAAGCCATCTCTGGAAACACCATATATTTT
CASSQAISGNTIYF
>TRBV18|TRBJ1-1|-|TRBD1
TGTGCCAGCGCTCAGGACAGGGAGGGGACTGAAGCTTTCTTT
CASAQDREGTEAFF
>TRBV19|TRBJ1-2|-|TRBD1
TGTGCCAGTAGTGTGGGACAGAGGGGCTACACCTTC
CASSVGQRGYTF
>TRBV7-2|TRBJ2-3|-|-
TGTGCCGAGGGGGGGAAAGTCTCAGATACGCAGTATTTT
CAEGGKVSDTQYF
>TRBV7-2|TRBJ2-3|-|TRBD2
TGTGCCAGCAGCTCTGTTAGCGGACTAGGGGCAGATACGCAGTATTTT
CASSSVSGLGADTQYF
>TRBV5-4|TRBJ2-1|-|TRBD2
TGTGCCAGCAGCTTGCCGCAGCGGGGAGTTGAGCAGTTCTTC
CASSLPQRGVEQFF
>TRBV5-6|TRBJ1-5|-|TRBD1
TGTGCCAGCAGCTCCGGGACAGGGGTGAATCAGCCCCAGCATTTT
CASSSGTGVNQPQHF